This T cell receptor (beta chain) was recorded in a study of low-dose radiotherapy and immunotherapy resistance in tumors. Study-level information: With fractions of 0.5 Gy given every 2 weeks, Cohort 1 accumulated a total of 6.5 Gy. Once cycle 1 day 1 began, patients took oral aspirin 300 mg daily for four cycles.

The ends lost 4 bases at V and 2 bases at J; junction bases unmatched: 8. This CDR3 spans 17 amino acids. Germline assignment: CDR1 DFQATT and CDR2 SNEGSKA (reference sequence). TRAV- and TRBV-specific primers were used for first-strand cDNA, which covered alpha and beta chains. With a constant-region primer and a V-primer adapter, TCRs were subjected to 20 PCR cycles of amplification. The mRNA that was isolated underwent amplification by in vitro transcription. TCRdb re-derived calls from the reads in MiXCR, one entry per CDR3 protein. This sample carries about 84,000 distinct CDR3 sequences, 15% to 20% of them seen once, and the ten largest clones take 1.4% to 1.5%. Ten or more counts support this clonotype. Specified time point: after trial treatment. Indicated treatment: LDRT plus nivolumab, ipilimumab, low-dose cyclophosphamide and aspirin (RACIN trial). Every donor was treated with nivolumab, ipilimumab, aspirin, low-dose cyclophosphamide and also low-dose radiotherapy.

The chain joins TRBV20-1 to TRBJ2-4; 13 bases match TRBD2. This sequence originates from a male donor with prostate cancer. This material consisted of PBMCs, taken after low-dose radiotherapy plus immunotherapy. CDR3 residues: CSATWTSGSIPKNIQYF. The CDR3 DNA reads TGCAGTGCTACTTGGACTAGCGGGAGCATTCCCAAAAACATTCAGTACTTC.